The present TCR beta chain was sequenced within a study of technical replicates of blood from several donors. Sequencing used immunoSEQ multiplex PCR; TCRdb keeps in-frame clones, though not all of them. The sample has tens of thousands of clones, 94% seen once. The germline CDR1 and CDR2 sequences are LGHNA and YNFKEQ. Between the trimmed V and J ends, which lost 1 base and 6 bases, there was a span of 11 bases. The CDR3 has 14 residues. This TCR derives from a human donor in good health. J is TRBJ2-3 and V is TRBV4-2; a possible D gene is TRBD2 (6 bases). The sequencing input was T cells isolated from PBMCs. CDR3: CASSQGLEGDTQYF. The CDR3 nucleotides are TGTGCCAGCAGCCAAGGACTAGAAGGGGATACGCAGTATTTT.